These T cell receptor beta chains were read from a single sample in a study of shared clonotypes between healthy human individuals. The protocol was immunoSEQ multiplex PCR, while the TCRdb copy is restricted to in-frame clones and leaves out a portion. Of a few hundred thousand clones detected, roughly three quarters appear once; the ten largest clones hold around 13%. The sequenced material came from PBMCs. The receptors originated from a middle-aged woman in good health. Some clones in this sample may be carry-over from other donors' samples. Both conserved end residues are part of each CDR3. D genes are given only for firm matches. Clone size, where shown, is once, few, many, or a class for clones that have expanded.

V gene,D gene,J gene,clone size,CDR3 DNA,CDR3 protein
TRBV28,.,TRBJ1-5,.,TGTGCCAGCAGAAGGGTCCCCCAGCCCCAGCATTTT,CASRRVPQPQHF
TRBV29-1,.,TRBJ2-5,once,TGCAGCGTTGTGGGGCTCCATGAGACCCAGTACTTC,CSVVGLHETQYF
TRBV6-5,.,TRBJ2-3,.,TGTGCCAGCAACCCGGGTAGCGCCACGGGGCGGCAGTATTTT,CASNPGSATGRQYF
TRBV5-8,.,TRBJ2-3,.,TGTGCCAGCAGCTTGGGACGCCCGCCGGGCACAGATACGCAGTATTTT,CASSLGRPPGTDTQYF
TRBV13,TRBD2,TRBJ2-3,many,TGTGCCAGCAGCTTACCCCCGATAGGGACTAGGGGCACAGATACGCAGTATTTT,CASSLPPIGTRGTDTQYF
TRBV18,.,TRBJ2-7,.,TGTGCCAGCTCACCTTCCAGCTCCTACGAGCAGTACTTC,CASSPSSSYEQYF
TRBV21-1,.,TRBJ1-1,.,TGTGCCAGCAGCATGGAGGGGGTCGACAGGGCGGGTTATACTGAAGCTTTCTTT,CASSMEGVDRAGYTEAFF
TRBV18,.,TRBJ2-7,.,TGTGCCAGCTCGCCCGCAGGGACCTACGAGCAGTACTTC,CASSPAGTYEQYF
TRBV6-5,.,TRBJ2-1,once,TGTGCCAGCAGTTTCGACTTTTCCGGTGAGCAGTTCTTC,CASSFDFSGEQFF
TRBV5-1,.,TRBJ2-7,few,TGCGCCAGCAGCTTGGGGACAGGGACTACCTACGAGCAGTACTTC,CASSLGTGTTYEQYF
TRBV18,.,TRBJ2-1,.,TGTGCCAGCTCACCCTTTAGCCCAATGGGACAAGCCTACAATGAGCAGTTCTTC,CASSPFSPMGQAYNEQFF
TRBV11-3,.,TRBJ2-1,.,TGTGCCAGCAGCTTAGCAGGGCACAACAATGAGCAGTTCTTC,CASSLAGHNNEQFF
TRBV7-9,.,TRBJ2-2,.,TGTGCCAGAGGACCTCCAGGGGTGTACAACCGGGGAGCTGTTTTT,CARGPPGVYNRGAVF
TRBV7-9,.,TRBJ2-7,.,TGTGCCAGCAGCGCCGACAGGTACGAGCAGTACTTC,CASSADRYEQYF
TRBV11-2,.,TRBJ1-5,.,TGTGCCAGCAGCTTTAACAGGGTAGGGCAGCCCCAGCATTTT,CASSFNRVGQPQHF
TRBV4-2,.,TRBJ1-3,.,TGTGCCAGCAGCCAAGGGAGAGGGGGCTCTGGAAACACCATATATTTT,CASSQGRGGSGNTIYF
TRBV30,.,TRBJ2-5,.,TGTGCCTGGAGTGTTGTAGGAGGGGAGACCCAGTACTTC,CAWSVVGGETQYF
TRBV7-4,.,TRBJ2-7,once,TGTGCCAGCAGACAATACAGGGACGGGTCCTACGAGCAGTACTTC,CASRQYRDGSYEQYF
TRBV11-3,.,TRBJ2-3,.,TGTGCCAGCAGCTCCCGAGAAGAGACAGGTTCTAGCACAGATACGCAGTATTTT,CASSSREETGSSTDTQYF
TRBV7-9,TRBD2,TRBJ2-1,.,TGTGCCAGCAGCCTAGCGGGAGGAGGTCCCAATGAGCAGTTCTTC,CASSLAGGGPNEQFF
TRBV5-5,.,TRBJ2-3,.,TGTGCCAGCAGCATGGGAGGTTGGACAGATACGCAGTATTTT,CASSMGGWTDTQYF
TRBV6-6,.,TRBJ1-5,few,TGTGCCAGCAGTTACGTAGGGGCGAGGCAGCCCCAGCATTTT,CASSYVGARQPQHF
TRBV28,TRBD1,TRBJ2-7,.,TGTGCCAGCAGCCCCCTGGGACAGGGGTCCTACGAGCAGTACTTC,CASSPLGQGSYEQYF
TRBV6-1,.,TRBJ2-2,.,TGTGCCAGCAGTGGCCAGACGAACACCGGGGAGCTGTTTTTT,CASSGQTNTGELFF
TRBV5-1,TRBD2,TRBJ2-1,.,TGCGCCAGCAGCTTGTCAAATCTAGCGGGAGGGGGCGGCTCCTACAATGAGCAGTTCTTC,CASSLSNLAGGGGSYNEQFF
TRBV30,.,TRBJ1-1,.,TGTGCCTGGAGCGCGGGGGGAAGAGCTTTCTTT,CAWSAGGRAFF
TRBV19,.,TRBJ1-2,.,TGTGCCAGTAGTATAGGAATTAACTATGGCTACACCTTC,CASSIGINYGYTF
TRBV6-4,TRBD2,TRBJ2-2,.,TGTGCCAGCAGTGACTCGAAGGCCGGGACTAGCGTATACTCCGGGGAGCTGTTTTTT,CASSDSKAGTSVYSGELFF
TRBV30,.,TRBJ2-5,.,TGTGCCTGGAGAATTTCTAAAGAGACCCAGTACTTC,CAWRISKETQYF
TRBV9,TRBD1,TRBJ1-5,.,TGTGCCAGCAGCGTAGAGGGGGCCCGAGGTCAGCCCCAGCATTTT,CASSVEGARGQPQHF
TRBV5-6,TRBD1,TRBJ2-1,.,TGTGCCAGCAGCTTGGTGGGACAGTGGCATGAGCAGTTCTTC,CASSLVGQWHEQFF
TRBV7-8,TRBD2,TRBJ2-7,medium-sized,TGTGCCAGCAGCCTATCCAGACTAGCGGCTACCTCCTACGAGCAGTACTTC,CASSLSRLAATSYEQYF
TRBV7-9,TRBD2,TRBJ2-7,.,TGTGCCAGCAGCTTAGCGCTGGGACTAGCGGGGGCTTACGAGCAGTACTTC,CASSLALGLAGAYEQYF
TRBV2,TRBD2,TRBJ2-3,.,TGTGCCAGCAGTGACGTGGGAGGGCCTGCAGATACGCAGTATTTT,CASSDVGGPADTQYF
TRBV11-3,TRBD2,TRBJ2-7,.,TGTGCCAGCAGCATAGAACTAGCGGGGAGTGGGAGGGACGAGCAGTACTTC,CASSIELAGSGRDEQYF
TRBV7-3,.,TRBJ2-7,.,TGTGCCTCCTCGGAGGCTGTATCCTACGAGCAGTACTTC,CASSEAVSYEQYF
TRBV4-2,TRBD1,TRBJ1-1,once,TGTGCCAGCAGCCCCGGGACAGTCACTGAAGCTTTCTTT,CASSPGTVTEAFF
TRBV28,.,TRBJ1-1,many,TGTGCCAGCAGAAGGTGGGGGGAGAACACTGAAGCTTTCTTT,CASRRWGENTEAFF
TRBV11-2,TRBD1,TRBJ2-7,.,TGTGCCAGCAGCTTAGTACAGACAGGGGGCGCGTCCTACGAGCAGTACTTC,CASSLVQTGGASYEQYF
TRBV30,.,TRBJ2-2,.,TGTGCCTGGACGCGTACAGGGAGGACCGGGGAGCTGTTTTTT,CAWTRTGRTGELFF
TRBV15,.,TRBJ2-5,many,TGTGCCACCAGCAGAGTGTGGCCAGCAACGTACCAAGAGACCCAGTACTTC,CATSRVWPATYQETQYF
TRBV25-1,TRBD1,TRBJ2-7,few,TGTGCCAGCAGTGGACAGGGGGCCCTCTACGAGCAGTACTTC,CASSGQGALYEQYF
TRBV30,.,TRBJ1-1,.,TGTGCCTGGAGTAAAAGGACAGTTGAAGCTTTCTTT,CAWSKRTVEAFF
TRBV7-2,.,TRBJ1-1,.,TGTGCCAGCAGCTTTAGTCAGAACACTGAAGCTTTCTTT,CASSFSQNTEAFF
TRBV7-9,TRBD1,TRBJ2-7,.,TGTGCCAGTAGCTTAGCGGTGAGAACAGGGGGACTGGGGTCCTGCGAGCAGTACTTC,CASSLAVRTGGLGSCEQYF
TRBV9,TRBD2,TRBJ2-7,.,TGTGCCAGCAGCGTAGGACTAGCCACAGCCTACGAGCAGTACTTC,CASSVGLATAYEQYF
TRBV18,.,TRBJ1-4,.,TGTGCCAGCTCCGCCTCGACACCAGCAACTAATGAAAAACTGTTTTTT,CASSASTPATNEKLFF
TRBV7-3,TRBD1,TRBJ1-1,.,TGTGCCAGCAGCATGACAGGGGGCTACACTGAAGCTTTCTTT,CASSMTGGYTEAFF
TRBV21-1,.,TRBJ2-1,.,TGTGCCAGCAGCAAAGGGGATAGCGGGATACATTACAATGAGCAGTTCTTC,CASSKGDSGIHYNEQFF
TRBV5-1,.,TRBJ1-4,once,TGCGCCAGCAGCGCGGGACACGGTGAAAAACTGTTTTTT,CASSAGHGEKLFF
TRBV7-9,.,TRBJ2-5,.,TGTGCCAGCAGCTTAGCGGGAGGGGGCCAAGAGACCCAGTACTTC,CASSLAGGGQETQYF
TRBV6-1,TRBD1,TRBJ1-2,.,TGTGCCAGCAGTGAACACGGACAGGAGAAAATAGGCTATGGCTACACCTTC,CASSEHGQEKIGYGYTF
TRBV9,.,TRBJ2-7,.,TGTGCCAGCAGCCCTAGGGATGGTTACGAGCAGTACTTC,CASSPRDGYEQYF
TRBV4-1,.,TRBJ2-7,.,TGCGCCAGCAGCAGGGGAGGGGGCGCGGGAACTTCCTACGAGCAGTACTTC,CASSRGGGAGTSYEQYF
TRBV6-4,TRBD2,TRBJ2-5,few,TGTGCCAGCAGTGACTCCTGGGGAGGGGTGGAGACCCAGTACTTC,CASSDSWGGVETQYF